A single sample gave rise to the 7 T cell receptor beta chains below, sequenced in a study of blood T cell repertoires in COVID-19. Clones were sequenced by immunoSEQ multiplex PCR, and TCRdb holds only the in-frame ones, with some missing. The sample includes about 350,000 clones, around nine tenths of them seen just once. Sequencing was performed on peripheral blood. Receptors originate from a woman aged 65 to 85 with COVID-19, enrolled during active disease.

This clone has a handful of counts. This chain links TRBV24-1 with TRBJ1-5; 7 bases align to TRBD1. V dropped 4 bases and J dropped 5; count of bases not matched to a gene: 7. This CDR3 has 15 residues. Germline V CDR1 and CDR2: KGHDR, SFDVKD. The CDR3 DNA is TGTGCCACCAGTGAAACGGGACAGCCGGATCAGCCCCAGCATTTT. Its protein product is CATSETGQPDQPQHF.

This clone was found once. The chain has TRBV18 and TRBJ2-5; 7 bases agree with TRBD2. V gave up 0 bases and J gave up 5 bases; unmatched junction bases: 3. The germline gives CDR1 KGHSH, CDR2 LQKENI. CDR3 length: 14 residues. CDR3 amino acids: CASSPPGAGETQYF. CDR3 sequence (DNA): TGTGCCAGCTCACCACCGGGAGCGGGGGAGACCCAGTACTTC.

The chain links TRBV2 to TRBJ1-2; 8 bases map to TRBD1. Trimming removed 8 bases from V and 7 bases from J; junction bases left unmatched: 6. The germline gives CDR1 SNHLY, CDR2 FYNNEI. The CDR3 loop spans 12 amino acids. CDR3 nucleotide sequence: TGTGCCAGCGACCGGGACAGGCTTGGCTACACCTTC. It encodes CASDRDRLGYTF.

The CDR3 is CASSDEGGAFF. CDR3 nucleotide sequence: TGTGCCAGCAGTGACGAGGGAGGAGCTTTCTTT. V usage is TRBV2 and J usage is TRBJ1-1; D gene uncertain. V was shortened by 3 bases and J by 10 bases, with 9 bases between the two germline ends. The CDR3 runs 11 residues. The germline CDR1 and CDR2 sequences are SNHLY and FYNNEI.

This clone showed up just once. The chain employs TRBV5-1 and TRBJ1-4; 7 bases are a match to TRBD1. Germline V gives CDR1 SGHRS, CDR2 YFSETQ. The length of the CDR3 is 14 residues. V was clipped by 1 base and J by 6 bases; unmatched bases: 3. The CDR3 region has the DNA TGCGCCAGCAGCTTGACAGGGGTTGATGAAAAACTGTTTTTT. This gives the protein CASSLTGVDEKLFF.

The chain recombines TRBV18 with TRBJ2-7, with 10 bases identical to TRBD1. The CDR3 is made up of 14 amino acids. Trimming removed 6 bases from V and 3 bases from J; junction bases left unmatched: 5. The germline V gene encodes CDR1 KGHSH and CDR2 LQKENI. The DNA for the CDR3 is TGTGCCAGCTCCCCGACAGGGGGCCTCTACGAGCAGTACTTC. It is translated as CASSPTGGLYEQYF.

CDR3: CSVEVEKGYTF. The CDR3 coding sequence is TGCAGCGTTGAAGTTGAGAAGGGCTACACCTTC. The chain couples TRBV29-1 to TRBJ1-2; D not certain. Germline V gene data show CDR1 as SQVTM and CDR2 as ANQGSEA. The ends were cut back, 1 base at V and 8 bases at J, with 8 bases in the middle. The CDR3 spans 11 residues. The variable domain in full, completed from reference TRBV29-1 and TRBJ1-2, reads SAVISQKPSRDICQRGTSLTIQCQVDSQVTMMFWYRQQPGQSLTLIATANQGSEATYESGFVIDKFPISRPNLTFSTLTVSNMSPEDSSIYLCSVEVEKGYTFGSGTRLTVV.